The present TCR beta chain was sequenced within a study of cytomegalovirus exposure and HLA in healthy donors. For this clone: No antigen is known for it.

Study findings and constraints: With further analysis later on, most CMV-associated TCR beta chains appeared HLA-restricted. Most subjects' HLA-A and HLA-B alleles were reportedly predicted from TCR beta sequences. Accounts indicate the classifier identified cytomegalovirus status with strong specificity and sensitivity. The study listed some 160 cytomegalovirus-associated TCR beta chains.

The PCR was carried out with 60 Vbeta primers and 13 Jbeta primers. This table comes from immunoSEQ multiplex PCR, and its TCRdb copy is limited to in-frame clones, with some not included. The table records fewer than 200,000 clones, roughly 84% of them present only once. The CDR3 totals 17 residues. J was trimmed by 1 base and V by 0 bases; bases with no gene match: 5. From germline, CDR1 is LGHNA and CDR2 YNFKEQ. Material for sequencing was PBMCs. The chain has TRBV4-2 and TRBJ1-5; TRBD1 agrees at 8 bases. The receptor's source is a man aged 18 to 29 in good health and CMV-seropositive. The DNA of the CDR3 is TGTGCCAGCAGCCAAGATGGACAGGGACGGAGCAATCAGCCCCAGCATTTT. This gives the protein CASSQDGQGRSNQPQHF.